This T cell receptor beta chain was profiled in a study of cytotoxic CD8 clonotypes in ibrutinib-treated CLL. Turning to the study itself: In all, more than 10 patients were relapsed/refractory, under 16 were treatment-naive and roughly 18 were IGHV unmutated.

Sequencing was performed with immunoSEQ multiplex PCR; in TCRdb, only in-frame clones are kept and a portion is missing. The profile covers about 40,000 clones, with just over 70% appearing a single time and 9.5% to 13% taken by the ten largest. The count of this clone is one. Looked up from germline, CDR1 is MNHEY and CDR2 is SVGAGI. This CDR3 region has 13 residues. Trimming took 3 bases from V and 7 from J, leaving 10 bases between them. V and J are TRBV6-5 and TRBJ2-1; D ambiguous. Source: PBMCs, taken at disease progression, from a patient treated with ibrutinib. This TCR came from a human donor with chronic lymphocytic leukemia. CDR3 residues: CASSYALANEQFF. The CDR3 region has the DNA TGTGCCAGCAGTTATGCTCTGGCGAATGAGCAGTTCTTC.